A selection of T cell receptor beta chains follows, all from one sample in a study of blood T cell repertoires in COVID-19. Data came from immunoSEQ multiplex PCR; TCRdb stores just in-frame clones and leaves some out. The repertoire holds 200,000 to 250,000 clones, with roughly 85% as singletons. The sample taken for sequencing was PBMCs or T cells enriched from blood (not recorded which). The receptors derive from a young man who had recovered from COVID-19. The CDR3 runs from the conserved cysteine through the conserved F or W. Fields, in order: V gene, J gene, clone size, D gene, CDR3 DNA, CDR3 protein. D genes are given only for firm matches. Clone size is stated in some rows and not others, as once, few, many or a class when expanded.

V: TRBV5-4; J: TRBJ1-2; size: .; D: TRBD1; DNA: TGTGCCAGCAGCTTGCGGGGACAGGGACGACCTTGGGGCTACACCTTC; CDR3: CASSLRGQGRPWGYTF
V: TRBV5-1; J: TRBJ2-6; size: .; D: .; DNA: TGCGCCAGCAGCAGACTCCTAGGGGCCAACGTCCTGACTTTC; CDR3: CASSRLLGANVLTF
V: TRBV6-5; J: TRBJ2-3; size: many; D: TRBD2; DNA: TGTGCCAGCAGTTACCCGACTAGCGGGGGCACAGATACGCAGTATTTT; CDR3: CASSYPTSGGTDTQYF
V: TRBV10-3; J: TRBJ1-2; size: .; D: .; DNA: TGTGCCATCAGTGAGTCGAGGGGGGATAGCGGGGCTAACTATGGCTACACCTTC; CDR3: CAISESRGDSGANYGYTF
V: TRBV16; J: TRBJ2-1; size: .; D: TRBD2; DNA: TGTGCCAGCAGCCAGCACCCGGGACTAGGGGTCGCCCAACGAATTGGCGAGCAGTTCTTC; CDR3: CASSQHPGLGVAQRIGEQFF
V: TRBV5-5; J: TRBJ2-7; size: .; D: .; DNA: TGTGCCAGCAGCGTGACAGTACTTCCCTACGAGCAGTACTTC; CDR3: CASSVTVLPYEQYF
V: TRBV14; J: TRBJ2-7; size: .; D: .; DNA: TGTGCCAGCAGCCAACGGGGTGGCGAGCAGTACTTC; CDR3: CASSQRGGEQYF
V: TRBV5-4; J: TRBJ2-1; size: .; D: TRBD2; DNA: TGTGCCAGCAGCTTGGGCGGGGGAGCACACAATGAGCAGTTCTTC; CDR3: CASSLGGGAHNEQFF
V: TRBV18; J: TRBJ2-3; size: .; D: .; DNA: TGTGCCAGCTCACCATCGGATACGCAGTATTTT; CDR3: CASSPSDTQYF
V: TRBV28; J: TRBJ2-7; size: .; D: .; DNA: TGTGCCAGCAGTCCATCAGCCTACGAGCAGTACTTC; CDR3: CASSPSAYEQYF
V: TRBV2; J: TRBJ1-1; size: .; D: .; DNA: TGTGCCAGCAGTGAACAGGAAAACACTGAAGCTTTCTTT; CDR3: CASSEQENTEAFF
V: TRBV9; J: TRBJ1-3; size: .; D: .; DNA: TGTGCCAGCAGCGCACACGGGGGGACTATCTACGCCTGGGACACCATATATTTT; CDR3: CASSAHGGTIYAWDTIYF
V: TRBV6-1; J: TRBJ2-7; size: .; D: TRBD1; DNA: TGTGCCAGCAGTGAATTCCGGGGAACGGACAGGGCCGACGAGCAGTACTTC; CDR3: CASSEFRGTDRADEQYF
V: TRBV19; J: TRBJ1-3; size: few; D: .; DNA: TGTGCCAGTAGGCTAGCCTCTGGAAACACCATATATTTT; CDR3: CASRLASGNTIYF
V: TRBV10-1; J: TRBJ2-1; size: once; D: .; DNA: TGCGCCAGCAGTGACAACTCCTACAATGAGCAGTTCTTC; CDR3: CASSDNSYNEQFF
V: TRBV5-1; J: TRBJ2-6; size: .; D: .; DNA: TGCGCCAGCAGCTTGGTACAGGGCGCCTCTGGGGCCAACGTCCTGACTTTC; CDR3: CASSLVQGASGANVLTF
V: TRBV11-2; J: TRBJ1-2; size: .; D: TRBD1; DNA: TGTGCCAGCAGCTTACAGGGGGATGGCTACACCTTC; CDR3: CASSLQGDGYTF
V: TRBV7-9; J: TRBJ1-5; size: .; D: .; DNA: TGTGCCAGCAGCCAGGGCAGCAATCAGCCCCAGCATTTT; CDR3: CASSQGSNQPQHF
V: TRBV11-2; J: TRBJ2-1; size: .; D: .; DNA: TGTGCCAGCAGCTTAGGACTAGTTAAGTTCTTC; CDR3: CASSLGLVKFF
V: TRBV25-1; J: TRBJ1-1; size: .; D: .; DNA: TGTGCCAGCAGTGATTTTGGCGGAGGAGCTTTCTTT; CDR3: CASSDFGGGAFF
V: TRBV14; J: TRBJ1-2; size: .; D: .; DNA: TGTGCCAGCAGCCACGTCAGTGGCTACACCTTC; CDR3: CASSHVSGYTF
V: TRBV24-1; J: TRBJ2-2; size: .; D: TRBD1; DNA: TGTGCCACCAGTGATACTCCGGGACAGCCCAACACCGGGGAGCTGTTTTTT; CDR3: CATSDTPGQPNTGELFF
V: TRBV29-1; J: TRBJ2-3; size: .; D: .; DNA: TGCAGCGGCCGACAGGGGAGGGATGGGGATACGCAGTATTTT; CDR3: CSGRQGRDGDTQYF
V: TRBV5-1; J: TRBJ1-1; size: .; D: .; DNA: TGCGCCAGCCAGGGTTTTATTGACACTGAAGCTTTCTTT; CDR3: CASQGFIDTEAFF
V: TRBV11-2; J: TRBJ2-7; size: once; D: .; DNA: TGTGCCAGCAGCTTAACAGGGAGGGGCCCCTACGAGCAGTACTTC; CDR3: CASSLTGRGPYEQYF
V: TRBV5-1; J: TRBJ2-2; size: .; D: .; DNA: TGCGCCAGCAGCTTGGGAGGGCCCGGGGAGCTGTTTTTT; CDR3: CASSLGGPGELFF
V: TRBV9; J: TRBJ2-5; size: .; D: .; DNA: TGTGCCAGCAGCGTAGGCGCCACGTACCAAGAGACCCAGTACTTC; CDR3: CASSVGATYQETQYF
V: TRBV5-1; J: TRBJ1-5; size: .; D: TRBD1; DNA: TGCGCCAGCAGCATAGGGACAGGGGGTCAGCCCCAGCATTTT; CDR3: CASSIGTGGQPQHF
V: TRBV2; J: TRBJ2-2; size: few; D: TRBD2; DNA: TGTGCCAGCGGGACTAGCGGGAACACCGGGGAGCTGTTTTTT; CDR3: CASGTSGNTGELFF
V: TRBV20-1; J: TRBJ1-3; size: .; D: TRBD1; DNA: TGCAGTGCTAGTAACAGGGGTGAAAACACCATATATTTT; CDR3: CSASNRGENTIYF
V: TRBV27; J: TRBJ1-2; size: .; D: .; DNA: TGTGCCAGCAGTTTGCAGGGAAACTATGGCTACACCTTC; CDR3: CASSLQGNYGYTF
V: TRBV6-5; J: TRBJ2-1; size: .; D: .; DNA: TGTGCCAGCAGTTCCCGGGACTTGGGTCTCGATGAGCAGTTCTTC; CDR3: CASSSRDLGLDEQFF
V: TRBV2; J: TRBJ2-1; size: .; D: .; DNA: TGTGCCAGCAGATCACAGCTTACCTACAATGAGCAGTTCTTC; CDR3: CASRSQLTYNEQFF
V: TRBV5-5; J: TRBJ1-2; size: .; D: TRBD1; DNA: TGTGCCAGCAGCTTTGACCCGGGACAGGGCTATGGCTACACCTTC; CDR3: CASSFDPGQGYGYTF
V: TRBV20-1; J: TRBJ2-7; size: .; D: .; DNA: TGCAGTGCTAGTTTGGGGGCCGAGCAGTACTTC; CDR3: CSASLGAEQYF
V: TRBV15; J: TRBJ1-4; size: .; D: .; DNA: TGTGCCACCAGCACCAGGGTAGGGGAAAAACTGTTTTTT; CDR3: CATSTRVGEKLFF
V: TRBV5-1; J: TRBJ2-5; size: .; D: TRBD1; DNA: TGCGCCAGCAGCTCAGGACAGGGACCAAAAGAGACCCAGTACTTC; CDR3: CASSSGQGPKETQYF
V: TRBV19; J: TRBJ2-7; size: .; D: TRBD1; DNA: TGTGCCAGCGAGGGGACAGACTACGAGCAGTACTTC; CDR3: CASEGTDYEQYF
V: TRBV19; J: TRBJ1-2; size: .; D: TRBD1; DNA: TGTGCCAGTAGTTCAGGGACAGCCTCTAACTATGGCTACACCTTC; CDR3: CASSSGTASNYGYTF
V: TRBV6-5; J: TRBJ2-7; size: once; D: TRBD2; DNA: TGTGCCAGCAGTTACTCGACTAGCGGAAGCTCCTACGAGCAGTACTTC; CDR3: CASSYSTSGSSYEQYF
V: TRBV25-1; J: TRBJ1-4; size: few; D: TRBD1; DNA: TGTGCCAGTCAGCCGGGACAGGGGAATGAAAAACTGTTTTTT; CDR3: CASQPGQGNEKLFF
V: TRBV18; J: TRBJ2-7; size: .; D: .; DNA: TGTGCCAGCTCAGCAGACACCATTGCCTACGAGCAGTACTTC; CDR3: CASSADTIAYEQYF
V: TRBV27; J: TRBJ1-4; size: .; D: .; DNA: TGTGCCAGCAGTCTTGTCCCCCGGGACTACGGAACTAATGAAAAACTGTTTTTT; CDR3: CASSLVPRDYGTNEKLFF
V: TRBV13; J: TRBJ2-7; size: .; D: .; DNA: TGTGCCAGCGTTTTGGGAAGGGGGGGCTCCGCCGAGCAGTACTTC; CDR3: CASVLGRGGSAEQYF
V: TRBV6-5; J: TRBJ2-7; size: .; D: TRBD1; DNA: TGTGCCAGCAGCGGTTGGGACAGGGGGCCCTCCGAGCAGTACTTC; CDR3: CASSGWDRGPSEQYF
V: TRBV4-3; J: TRBJ2-5; size: .; D: TRBD2; DNA: TGCGCCAGCAGCCGGGGACTAGCGGGGCTTACTCAAGAGACCCAGTACTTC; CDR3: CASSRGLAGLTQETQYF
V: TRBV5-4; J: TRBJ1-2; size: .; D: .; DNA: TGTGCCAGCAGCTTGCGGGTAGACTATGGCTACACCTTC; CDR3: CASSLRVDYGYTF
V: TRBV2; J: TRBJ2-2; size: .; D: TRBD2; DNA: TGTGCCAGCAGCTGGACTAGCGGGAGTTCCGGGGAGCTGTTTTTT; CDR3: CASSWTSGSSGELFF
V: TRBV7-8; J: TRBJ1-5; size: .; D: TRBD1; DNA: TGTGCCAGCAGCCGTACAGGGGAACAGCCCCAGCATTTT; CDR3: CASSRTGEQPQHF
V: TRBV4-3; J: TRBJ1-6; size: .; D: .; DNA: TGCGCCAGCAGCCAAGTCAGGGGATCACCCCTCCACTTT; CDR3: CASSQVRGSPLHF
V: TRBV28; J: TRBJ2-3; size: .; D: .; DNA: TGTGCCAGCAGTCGCCAACTAGGAGGACCAGATACGCAGTATTTT; CDR3: CASSRQLGGPDTQYF
V: TRBV4-1; J: TRBJ2-2; size: .; D: TRBD2; DNA: TGCGCCAGCAGCCAAGTATCTGGACTAGCGGACACCGGGGAGCTGTTTTTT; CDR3: CASSQVSGLADTGELFF
V: TRBV5-1; J: TRBJ2-1; size: .; D: TRBD1; DNA: TGCGCCAGCAGCTTCGGGACAGGGGCCGTCGAGTTGGCTAAACAGTTCTTC; CDR3: CASSFGTGAVELAKQFF
V: TRBV27; J: TRBJ2-5; size: .; D: TRBD2; DNA: TGTGCCAGCAGTCTAGGGACTAGCGGGGCTCAAGAGACCCAGTACTTC; CDR3: CASSLGTSGAQETQYF
V: TRBV10-3; J: TRBJ1-5; size: .; D: .; DNA: TGTGCCACCGCACCACAGGGTGGGTTCGATCAGCCCCAGCATTTT; CDR3: CATAPQGGFDQPQHF
V: TRBV7-9; J: TRBJ1-1; size: .; D: TRBD1; DNA: TGTGCCAGCAGCCCGCATCTTACGACAGGGATGAACACTGAAGCTTTCTTT; CDR3: CASSPHLTTGMNTEAFF
V: TRBV3-1/TRBV3-2; J: TRBJ1-4; size: .; D: TRBD1; DNA: TGTGCCAGCAGCCCAGCAGGGGGCGCGGACGAAAAACTGTTTTTT; CDR3: CASSPAGGADEKLFF
V: TRBV21-1; J: TRBJ2-7; size: once; D: .; DNA: TGTGCCAGCAGCAAGTACGTGAGACAGGGAACCTACGAGCAGTACTTC; CDR3: CASSKYVRQGTYEQYF
V: TRBV30; J: TRBJ2-7; size: .; D: TRBD1; DNA: TGTGCCTGGACGGCCGGGACAGGGGGCGAGCAGTACTTC; CDR3: CAWTAGTGGEQYF